The present TCR beta chain was sequenced within a study of T cell repertoires in cytomegalovirus infection. Study-wide background: Both a matching HLA type and CMV infection were indicated by public TCR beta signatures. Study outcomes and limitations: HLA-C-restricted TCR beta clonotypes specific for CMV led the ex vivo response.

This clonotype has a handful of counts. The antigen remains unidentified. TCRdb reanalysed the reads using MiXCR and keeps one entry per CDR3 protein. This table has 200,000 to 250,000 distinct CDR3 sequences, around two fifths appearing once. The V gene's germline CDR1 is MDHEN and CDR2 SYDVKM. Trimming at V came to 1 base and at J to 2 bases, leaving 12 bases not matched to a gene. There are 18 residues in the CDR3. The receptor was derived from a human donor in good health (CMV status not recorded). Some clones in this sample may be carry-over from other donors' samples. The chain links TRBV28 to TRBJ2-3; 7 bases fit TRBD2. The starting material was CD8+ T cells from cultured PBMCs, obtained from culture after CMV antigen stimulation. The CDR3 protein is CASSLFVGGTINTDTQYF. The CDR3, as DNA: TGTGCCAGCAGTTTATTTGTGGGAGGGACGATCAACACAGATACGCAGTATTTT.